Presented here are 2 T cell receptor beta chains from one specimen sequenced in a study of cytomegalovirus exposure and HLA in healthy donors. The primer mix had 60 Vbeta and 13 Jbeta primers. Clones were read by immunoSEQ multiplex PCR, and TCRdb kept only the in-frame ones, dropping some. The repertoire consists of under 200,000 clones, with over 70% occurring once and the leading ten covering around 5%. The source material was PBMCs. These receptors were collected from a man in his thirties or forties in good health and CMV-seronegative.

The V call is TRBV5-8, the J call TRBJ1-1, with unresolved D. The germline CDR1 and CDR2 sequences are SGHTS and YDEGEE. V was pared by 1 base and J by 1 base, with 8 bases between. CDR3 length: 14 amino acids. The CDR3 spells CASSLPFPNTEAFF. The CDR3 DNA reads as TGTGCCAGCAGCTTGCCCTTCCCGAACACTGAAGCTTTCTTT.

The chain joins TRBV5-1 to TRBJ2-4; 8 nucleotides line up with TRBD1. V shed 4 bases, J shed 4 bases, and the junction held 4 bases outside the gene matches. Germline V gene lookup returns CDR1 SGHRS and CDR2 YFSETQ. This CDR3 spans 14 amino acids. CDR3 protein: CASSLRQGKNIQYF. In nucleotides, the CDR3 is TGCGCCAGCAGCCTTCGACAGGGGAAAAACATTCAGTACTTC.